The 30 T cell receptor beta chains listed next were all sequenced from one sample in a study of cytomegalovirus exposure and HLA in healthy donors. It was with 60 Vbeta and 13 Jbeta primers that the PCR ran. Sequencing used immunoSEQ multiplex PCR; TCRdb keeps in-frame clones, though not all of them. Among approximately 150,000 clones, 55% to 80% were seen once, and the ten largest hold around 4.5%. Sequenced sample: PBMCs. All receptors come from a woman aged 18 to 35 in good health and CMV-seropositive.

The chain couples TRBV6-1 to TRBJ2-2; the match to TRBD1 covers 8 bases. Germline CDR1 MNHNS, CDR2 SASEGT. The CDR3 spans 15 residues. The trim removed 2 bases at V and 7 bases at J, leaving 6 bases unmatched. The CDR3 nucleotides are TGTGCCAGCAGTGAATTTTCAGGGGGCCACGGGGAGCTGTTTTTT. It translates to CASSEFSGGHGELFF.

The CDR3 loop is CASRTNRDRGIYEQYF. The CDR3 DNA reads as TGCGCCAGCAGGACAAACCGGGACAGGGGCATCTACGAGCAGTACTTC. The chain has TRBV4-3 and TRBJ2-7, with TRBD1 identical over 10 bases. The V and J ends lost 6 bases and 3 bases, in that order; junction bases with no gene match: 11. Germline lookup yields CDR1 LGHNA and CDR2 YSLEER. The CDR3 contains 16 residues.

The chain uses TRBV5-1 and TRBJ2-7; TRBD2 might be the D (6 bases). The CDR3 contains 14 residues. Germline CDR1 and CDR2: SGHRS and YFSETQ. The V end was cut by 4 bases, the J end by 6 bases, with 17 bases between. As DNA, the CDR3 is TGCGCCAGCAGCCTTGTCGGCGGGGCTCCCGAGCAGTACTTC. This sequence encodes CASSLVGGAPEQYF.

The rearrangement links TRBV6-1 to TRBJ2-7; 8 nucleotides agree with TRBD2. The V gene end was trimmed by 5 bases and the J gene end by 6 bases; junction bases not matched to a gene: 6. The CDR3 spans 13 residues. The germline V gene encodes CDR1 MNHNS and CDR2 SASEGT. CDR3 coding DNA: TGTGCCAGCAGTCGGGGGGGCCTCTCCGAGCAGTACTTC. This translates into CASSRGGLSEQYF.

The gene calls are TRBV7-9 and TRBJ1-2; 8 bases match TRBD1. Germline V gives CDR1 SEHNR, CDR2 FQNEAQ (reference sequence). V lost 5 bases, J lost 2 bases, and 7 bases stayed unmatched. This CDR3 contains 15 residues. The CDR3: CASSPRGQENYGYTF. In nucleotides, the CDR3 is TGTGCCAGCAGCCCCAGGGGACAGGAGAACTATGGCTACACCTTC.

The gene calls are TRBV4-3 and TRBJ2-7, with D perhaps matching TRBD2 (6 bases). V was shortened by 3 bases and J by 6 bases, with 18 bases between the two germline ends. The CDR3 is 15 residues long. CDR1 and CDR2 (germline): LGHNA, YSLEER. This CDR3 reads CASSHGLAALGEQYF. As DNA, the CDR3 is TGCGCCAGCAGCCATGGATTAGCGGCCCTGGGCGAGCAGTACTTC.

This chain links TRBV28 with TRBJ1-1; possible D gene TRBD1, 5 bases. CDR1 is MDHEN, CDR2 SYDVKM, per germline. The CDR3 spans 14 residues. Trimming took off 3 bases at V and 2 bases at J, with 10 bases between the two ends. CDR3 protein: CASSFGGGNTEAFF. CDR3 coding DNA: TGTGCCAGCAGTTTCGGGGGGGGAAACACTGAAGCTTTCTTT. The full variable domain, with the rest looked up from reference TRBV28 and TRBJ1-1, is DVKVTQSSRYLVKRTGEKVFLECVQDMDHENMFWYRQDPGLGLRLIYFSYDVKMKEKGDIPEGYSVSREKKERFSLILESASTNQTSMYLCASSFGGGNTEAFFGQGTRLTVV.

This chain joins TRBV7-9 and TRBJ2-4; TRBD2 matches 7 bases. The V gene's germline CDR1 is SEHNR and CDR2 FQNEAQ (reference sequence). The CDR3 spans 16 residues. Trimming at V came to 4 bases and at J to 0 bases, leaving 6 bases not matched to a gene. The CDR3 region has the DNA TGTGCCAGCAGCTCCGGACTAGGACTAGCCAAAAACATTCAGTACTTC. Its protein is CASSSGLGLAKNIQYF.

The chain employs TRBV9 and TRBJ1-1, with 7 positions matching TRBD1. The V segment lost 4 bases and the J segment 0 bases; nucleotides outside the gene matches: 9. There are 16 residues in the CDR3. Germline CDR1 and CDR2: SGDLS and YYNGEE. The CDR3 DNA follows: TGTGCCAGCAGCCTAGGGGACGACAGGGTGAACACTGAAGCTTTCTTT. This encodes CASSLGDDRVNTEAFF.

The rearrangement links TRBV30 to TRBJ1-1; unclear D gene. CDR3 length: 13 amino acids. The V end lost 4 bases, the J end lost 5 bases, and 14 bases lay between the germline ends. The germline V gene has CDR1 GTSNPN and CDR2 SVGIG (reference sequence). The CDR3 nucleotides read TGTGCCTGGACCTTGATCCGAGGGACTGAAGCTTTCTTT. Translating it yields CAWTLIRGTEAFF. The whole variable domain, filled in from reference TRBV30 and TRBJ1-1, reads SQTIHQWPATLVQPVGSPLSLECTVEGTSNPNLYWYRQAAGRGLQLLFYSVGIGQISSEVPQNLSASRPQDRQFILSSKKLLLSDSGFYLCAWTLIRGTEAFFGQGTRLTVV.

This chain connects TRBV10-3 to TRBJ2-1; TRBD2 agrees at 10 bases. The junction had 5 bases not matched to a gene; V was cut back by 3 bases and J by 6 bases. The CDR3 consists of 15 residues. Germline lookup yields CDR1 ENHRY and CDR2 SYGVKD. The CDR3 DNA reads TGTGCCATCAGTGACTCAAGCGGGGGGGCCAATGAGCAGTTCTTC. It translates to CAISDSSGGANEQFF.

Here the CDR3 reads CASSLREAQYF. CDR3 sequence (DNA): TGTGCCAGCAGTTTACGGGAGGCCCAGTACTTC. This chain joins TRBV28 and TRBJ2-5; 7 bases match TRBD2. Germline V gene data show CDR1 as MDHEN and CDR2 as SYDVKM. The CDR3 sequence is 11 residues long. The J segment lost 9 bases and the V segment lost 2 bases, leaving 0 bases of the junction unmatched.

This chain uses TRBV5-1 with TRBJ2-7, with D tentatively TRBD2 (5 bases). Deletions cut 6 bases from V and 0 bases from J, with 7 bases between. This CDR3 contains 12 residues. The germline CDR1 and CDR2 sequences are SGHRS and YFSETQ. This CDR3 is CASTGVSYEQYF. CDR3 nucleotide sequence: TGCGCCAGCACCGGGGTCTCCTACGAGCAGTACTTC.

This clone was observed a few times. The genes are TRBV27 and TRBJ2-7; a possible D gene is TRBD2 (6 bases). The CDR3 spans 13 residues. Trimming cost V 5 bases and J 2 bases, with 10 bases left between them. CDR1 and CDR2 (germline): MNHEY, SMNVEV (reference sequence). The CDR3 is CASSAGSAYEQYF. The CDR3 bases are TGTGCCAGCAGTGCGGGGTCGGCCTACGAGCAGTACTTC.

In its sample, this clone ranks as medium-sized. The genes are TRBV4-3 and TRBJ1-4; tentative D call: TRBD1 (6 bases). From germline, CDR1 is LGHNA and CDR2 YSLEER. The length of the CDR3 is 15 residues. The V end lost 2 bases, the J end lost 5 bases, and 12 bases lay between the germline ends. The chain's CDR3 is CASSQIQGPNEKLFF. The CDR3, as DNA: TGCGCCAGCAGCCAAATACAGGGACCGAATGAAAAACTGTTTTTT.

The chain is built from TRBV12-2 and TRBJ1-1; the DNA was not used to check the table's D call, TRBD1. TRBV12-2 corresponds to a pseudogene. The CDR3 contains 15 residues. CDR3: CASRLRTALNTEAFF. CDR3 in DNA: TGTGCAAGTCGCCTAAGGACAGCTTTGAACACTGAAGCTTTCTTT.

The rearrangement links TRBV4-1 to TRBJ2-3, with D possibly TRBD2 on 5 matching bases. This CDR3 comprises 15 residues. The V gene's germline CDR1 is MGHRA and CDR2 YSYEKL. The V end lost 0 bases, the J end lost 0 bases, and 7 bases lay between the germline ends. The DNA for the CDR3 is TGCGCCAGCAGCCAAGAGGGGAGAAGCACAGATACGCAGTATTTT. Protein product: CASSQEGRSTDTQYF.

The chain employs TRBV30 and TRBJ1-3; D not resolved. CDR3 length: 12 residues. Germline CDR1 GTSNPN, CDR2 SVGIG (reference sequence). Trimming removed 5 bases at V and 0 bases at J, with 5 bases between. This CDR3 reads CAWEFSGNTIYF. The CDR3 nucleotides are TGTGCCTGGGAGTTCTCTGGAAACACCATATATTTT.

This clone showed up just a few times. V usage is TRBV18 and J usage is TRBJ2-1; no reliable D call. The germline V gene encodes CDR1 KGHSH and CDR2 LQKENI. The CDR3 sequence is 16 residues long. Between the trimmed V and J ends, which lost 0 bases and 2 bases, there was a span of 11 bases. For the CDR3, the DNA is TGTGCCAGCTCACCACCGCGGAGTTTTACCTACAATGAGCAGTTCTTC. Translation gives CASSPPRSFTYNEQFF.

This clone was detected only a few times. This chain links TRBV7-8 with TRBJ2-7; 7 bases align to TRBD1. The germline V gene encodes CDR1 SGHVS and CDR2 FQNEAQ. Trimming at V came to 5 bases and at J to 4 bases, leaving 11 bases not matched to a gene. CDR3 length: 15 residues. This CDR3 reads CASSPPRQGAYEQYF. In DNA, the CDR3 is TGTGCCAGCAGCCCGCCGCGACAGGGTGCGTACGAGCAGTACTTC. The full variable domain, its missing parts supplied by reference TRBV7-8 and TRBJ2-7, is GAGVSQSPRYKVAKRGQDVALRCDPISGHVSLFWYQQALGQGPEFLTYFQNEAQLDKSGLPSDRFFAERPEGSVSTLKIQRTQQEDSAVYLCASSPPRQGAYEQYFGPGTRLTVT.

V and J are TRBV28 and TRBJ2-7, with TRBD2 identical over 10 bases. Germline trimming cut 6 bases from V and 9 bases from J; bases unmatched to any gene: 11. Germline assignment: CDR1 MDHEN and CDR2 SYDVKM. This CDR3 has 14 residues. The CDR3 here is CASSFVAGGNGQYF. Written as DNA, the CDR3 is TGTGCCAGCAGCTTCGTAGCGGGGGGAAACGGGCAGTACTTC. Looking up the rest from reference TRBV28 and TRBJ2-7 gives the full variable domain: DVKVTQSSRYLVKRTGEKVFLECVQDMDHENMFWYRQDPGLGLRLIYFSYDVKMKEKGDIPEGYSVSREKKERFSLILESASTNQTSMYLCASSFVAGGNGQYFGPGTRLTVT.

The chain employs TRBV23-1 and TRBJ2-1; 9 bases are shared with TRBD2. TRBV23-1 is known as an ORF, though its function is uncertain. The V gene end was trimmed by 2 bases and the J gene end by 7 bases; junction bases not matched to a gene: 21. This CDR3 region has 20 residues. CDR3 amino acids: CASSQPTRTTEGRGGNEQFF. The CDR3 DNA follows: TGCGCCAGCAGTCAACCTACCCGAACAACGGAAGGGCGGGGGGGTAATGAGCAGTTCTTC.

This chain joins TRBV5-4 and TRBJ1-1, with a tentative D call TRBD1 (6 bases). CDR3 length: 14 amino acids. Germline-derived CDR1 and CDR2 are SGHNT and YYREEE (reference sequence). Trimming stripped 4 bases from V and 7 bases from J, with 17 bases between. Written as DNA, the CDR3 is TGTGCCAGCAGCCCGGACAGTAAGGTGAATGAAGCTTTCTTT. Its protein is CASSPDSKVNEAFF.

Details on this clone: Other nucleotide sequences from this sample produce the same CDR3. V is TRBV4-1 and J is TRBJ1-5; TRBD1 agrees at 8 bases. Germline CDR1 and CDR2: MGHRA and YSYEKL. Losses at the gene ends were 3 bases for V and 5 bases for J; bases not matched to a gene: 0. This CDR3 comprises 13 residues. In DNA form, the CDR3 reads TGCGCCAGCAGCCAGGACAGGGATCAGCCCCAGCATTTT. This translates into CASSQDRDQPQHF.

J is TRBJ1-1 and V is TRBV13; tentatively, D is TRBD1 (5 bases). The germline gives CDR1 PRHDT, CDR2 FYEKMQ (reference sequence). V was shortened by 8 bases and J by 11 bases, with 30 bases between the two germline ends. There are 16 residues in the CDR3. The DNA for the CDR3 is TGTGCCAGCTGTTTTTTCGGGAGAGTTGAGCCCCGGGGGGCTTTCTTT. Translated, it gives CASCFFGRVEPRGAFF.

This rearrangement joins TRBV11-2 to TRBJ2-4; TRBD1 is a possible D gene (7 bases). Germline assignment: CDR1 SGHAT and CDR2 FQNNGV. Trimming took off 1 base at V and 5 bases at J, with 18 bases between the two ends. This CDR3 contains 17 residues. DNA of the CDR3: TGTGCCAGCAGCTTAGGGGGTGTGGGCAGGGGGGAAAACATTCAGTACTTC. It specifies CASSLGGVGRGENIQYF.

The chain is built from TRBV5-1 and TRBJ2-1; 7 bases agree with TRBD1. CDR3 length: 13 residues. Germline CDR1 reads SGHRS; CDR2 reads YFSETQ. The J segment lost 15 bases and the V segment lost 4 bases, leaving 13 bases of the junction unmatched. CDR3 nucleotide sequence: TGCGCCAGCAGCATGGTCCCCGGGACAGAGACGTTCTTC. Its protein product is CASSMVPGTETFF.

The chain employs TRBV30 and TRBJ2-3; tentatively, D is TRBD1 (6 bases). Trimming took off 0 bases at V and 6 bases at J, with 19 bases between the two ends. CDR3 length: 16 residues. Germline-derived CDR1 and CDR2 are GTSNPN and SVGIG (reference sequence). The CDR3 bases are TGTGCCTGGAGTGTAGGGACAAGGCCCTCGGCGGATACGCAGTATTTT. Translated: CAWSVGTRPSADTQYF.

CDR3 DNA: TGTGCCAGCTCACCACCTGGGGTTAGCGGGGCGCGAGCTGGAAACACCATATATTTT. It specifies CASSPPGVSGARAGNTIYF. The chain is built from TRBV18 and TRBJ1-3; D perhaps matches TRBD1 (5 bases). This CDR3 comprises 19 residues. Germline V gene sequence: CDR1 KGHSH, CDR2 LQKENI. V was shortened by 0 bases and J by 2 bases, with 20 bases between the two germline ends. Supplemented by reference TRBV18 and TRBJ1-3, the full variable domain reads NAGVMQNPRHLVRRRGQEARLRCSPMKGHSHVYWYRQLPEEGLKFMVYLQKENIIDESGMPKERFSAEFPKEGPSILRIQQVVRGDSAAYFCASSPPGVSGARAGNTIYFGEGSWLTVV.

The J gene is TRBJ2-4, the V gene TRBV28, with 7 bases identical to TRBD2. Germline V CDR1 and CDR2: MDHEN, SYDVKM. Trimming removed 2 bases from V and 0 bases from J; junction bases left unmatched: 19. The CDR3 runs 21 residues. In nucleotides, the CDR3 is TGTGCCAGCAGTTTACCGATACTCTCCTCCGGGGGGACCCTAGCCAAAAACATTCAGTACTTC. Its translation is CASSLPILSSGGTLAKNIQYF.